This T cell receptor (beta chain) originates from a study of early T cells in non-severe SARS-CoV-2 infection. This clonotype was found a few times. cDNA molecules, individually, were tagged with unique molecular identifiers. TCRdb independently ran MiXCR on the 5' RACE reads; one entry per CDR3 protein. The sample includes 35,000 to 45,000 distinct CDR3 sequences, roughly 5.7% seen only once; the top ten take 5.5% to 7%. After removal of 3 bases from V and 7 bases from J, the junction contained 9 bases not matched to a gene. The CDR3 runs to 15 residues. CDR1 and CDR2 (germline): SGDLS, YYNGEE. This receptor was taken from an adult who was a healthcare worker with PCR-confirmed SARS-CoV-2 infection or an uninfected control (not recorded which). The sequencing used whole blood, collected at baseline. This chain uses TRBV9 with TRBJ2-2; 7 nucleotides line up with TRBD2. CDR3 nucleotide sequence: TGTGCCAGCAGCGGAGGGAGGGCCAGCGGCGGGGAGCTGTTTTTT. It codes for CASSGGRASGGELFF.